This T cell receptor (beta chain) came from a study of control samples from healthy donors and cancer patients. Profiled with immunoSEQ multiplex PCR; TCRdb holds only in-frame clones, not every one. Of around 180,000 clones listed, approximately 86% were seen once; the top ten hold 4% to 6%. The CDR3 loop spans 14 amino acids. The germline V gene encodes CDR1 SEHNR and CDR2 FQNEAQ (reference sequence). The J segment lost 4 bases and the V segment lost 1 base, leaving 3 bases of the junction unmatched. The chain links TRBV7-9 to TRBJ2-7, with 8 bases identical to TRBD2. Sample: blood. The sequence derives from a woman under 40 in good health. The DNA for the CDR3 is TGTGCCAGCAGCTTAGGTAGCGGGGTTTACGAGCAGTACTTC. This sequence encodes CASSLGSGVYEQYF.